What follows describes a single T cell receptor (beta chain). Its antigen is as yet unknown. Germline CDR1 MRHNA, CDR2 SNTAGT. The CDR3 extends over 14 amino acids. V was pared by 3 bases and J by 4 bases, with 12 bases between. Sequencing used immunoSEQ multiplex PCR; TCRdb keeps in-frame clones, though not all of them. Of tens of thousands of clones in the sample, roughly 86% are singletons; the top ten hold over 5%. The data were obtained in a study of cytotoxic CD8 clonotypes in ibrutinib-treated CLL. Points from the study as a whole: Sustained-remission and progressing patients were not sampled at matched times. Stable or contracted on treatment, public clonotypes were also uncommon. Elevated clonality accompanied ibrutinib response, with a return toward baseline values at progression.

The V and J genes are TRBV6-4 and TRBJ1-2; D is unclear. The sample in question was PBMCs, obtained before ibrutinib treatment. The source of this sequence is a human donor with chronic lymphocytic leukemia. The CDR3 nucleotides are TGTGCCAGCAGTGAGACGGTTCCCTCCTATGGCTACACCTTC. As protein: CASSETVPSYGYTF.